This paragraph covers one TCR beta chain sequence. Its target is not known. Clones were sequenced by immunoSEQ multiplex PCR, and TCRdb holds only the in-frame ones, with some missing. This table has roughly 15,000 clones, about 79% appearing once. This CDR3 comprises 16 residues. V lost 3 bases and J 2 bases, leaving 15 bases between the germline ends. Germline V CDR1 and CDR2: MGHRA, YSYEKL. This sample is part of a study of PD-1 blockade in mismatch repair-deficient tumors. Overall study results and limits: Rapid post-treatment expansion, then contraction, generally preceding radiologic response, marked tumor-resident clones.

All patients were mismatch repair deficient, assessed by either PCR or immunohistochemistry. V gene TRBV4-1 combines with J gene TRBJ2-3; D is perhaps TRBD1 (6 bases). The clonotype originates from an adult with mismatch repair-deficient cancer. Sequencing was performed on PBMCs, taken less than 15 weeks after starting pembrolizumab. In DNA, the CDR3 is TGCGCCAGCAGCCACAGGCAGGGGACCCACACAGATACGCAGTATTTT. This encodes CASSHRQGTHTDTQYF.